These 16 T cell receptor beta chains were sequenced from one sample in a study of T-cell memory formation after mild COVID-19. TCRdb recomputed calls from the 5' RACE reads with MiXCR, one row per CDR3 protein. Of around 510,000 distinct CDR3 sequences in the sample, about a fifth were seen once. Source material: PBMCs or a T cell subset sorted from them (not recorded which). The source of these receptors is an adult woman who had mild COVID-19 (a few samples of this study predate the infection). Cell type and time point are not known.

The table lists this clonotype with a few counts. The chain combines TRBV29-1 with TRBJ2-1; 13 bases align to TRBD2. This CDR3 is 16 amino acids long. CDR1 is SQVTM and CDR2 is ANQGSEA in the germline V gene. V was pared by 1 base and J by 6 bases, with 6 bases of the junction left unmatched. The CDR3 sequence is CSVEGGTSGEVNEQFF. CDR3 DNA sequence: TGCAGCGTTGAAGGCGGGACTAGCGGGGAAGTCAATGAGCAGTTCTTC.

This chain links TRBV6-2 or TRBV6-3 with TRBJ2-3; 11 bases agree with TRBD1. The CDR3 spans 15 residues. J lost 3 bases, V lost 6 bases, and 5 bases had no gene match. Germline-derived CDR1 and CDR2 are MNHEY and SVGEGT. The CDR3 loop reads CASREGQGATDTQYF. CDR3 nucleotide sequence: TGTGCCAGCAGGGAAGGACAGGGGGCAACAGATACGCAGTATTTT.

This clonotype appeared a few times. V and J are TRBV12-3 or TRBV12-4 and TRBJ2-5, with D uncertain. There are 12 residues in the CDR3. The V end was cut by 7 bases, the J end by 5 bases, with 11 bases between. The CDR3 sequence is CASNGDFETQYF. DNA of the CDR3: TGTGCCAGCAATGGGGATTTTGAGACCCAGTACTTC.

This clonotype was counted a few times. The rearrangement uses TRBV30 and TRBJ1-1; D is uncertain. This CDR3 contains 13 residues. Germline V gives CDR1 GTSNPN, CDR2 SVGIG (reference sequence). Trimming took 3 bases from V and 0 from J, leaving 8 bases between them. The CDR3 spells CAWSDLMNTEAFF. CDR3 coding DNA: TGTGCCTGGAGCGACCTCATGAACACTGAAGCTTTCTTT.

The gene calls are TRBV12-3 or TRBV12-4 and TRBJ1-2, with 7 bases that match TRBD1. V lost 7 bases and J lost 0; bases outside the gene matches: 8. This CDR3 region has 15 residues. This chain's CDR3 is CASTPGGSANYGYTF. The CDR3 DNA reads as TGTGCCAGCACCCCAGGGGGGTCGGCTAACTATGGCTACACCTTC.

In this sample, this clonotype turned up a few times. The chain is built from TRBV10-3 and TRBJ2-7; 8 bases are shared with TRBD1. V trimming: 2 bases; J trimming: 6 bases; junction bases outside the gene matches: 3. The germline V gene encodes CDR1 ENHRY and CDR2 SYGVKD. The CDR3 length is 13 residues. For the CDR3, the DNA is TGTGCCATCAGTGAGACGACAGGGGCCGAGCAGTACTTC. Translation: CAISETTGAEQYF.

The chain employs TRBV7-2 and TRBJ1-2; maybe TRBD1 (6 bases). This CDR3 has 15 amino acids. V shed 5 bases and J shed 2 bases, with 15 bases lying between them. Germline V CDR1 and CDR2: SGHTA, FQGNSA. CDR3: CASSQSGGTNYGYTF. The CDR3 DNA reads as TGTGCCAGCAGCCAGTCGGGGGGCACAAACTATGGCTACACCTTC.

Ten or more counts support this clonotype. The chain employs TRBV14 and TRBJ2-5; tentative D call: TRBD1 (5 bases). Germline V gene sequence: CDR1 SGHDN, CDR2 FVKESK. Deletions cut 3 bases from V and 5 bases from J, with 16 bases between. The CDR3 extends over 15 amino acids. In DNA form, the CDR3 reads TGTGCCAGCAGCCACTTAGGACCTTGGGGCGAGACCCAGTACTTC. It codes for CASSHLGPWGETQYF.

This clonotype was observed many times. The V call is TRBV7-2, the J call TRBJ2-7; a possible D gene is TRBD1 (6 bases). V gave up 4 bases and J gave up 2 bases, with 12 bases separating them. The germline CDR1 and CDR2 sequences are SGHTA and FQGNSA. The CDR3 extends over 14 amino acids. CDR3 residues: CASSSTTGTYEQYF. Here the CDR3 DNA reads TGTGCCAGCAGCTCGACGACAGGTACCTACGAGCAGTACTTC. The whole variable domain, remainder taken from reference TRBV7-2 and TRBJ2-7, is GAGVSQSPSNKVTEKGKDVELRCDPISGHTALYWYRQSLGQGLEFLIYFQGNSAPDKSGLPSDRFSAERTGGSVSTLTIQRTQQEDSAVYLCASSSTTGTYEQYFGPGTRLTVT.

The chain links TRBV7-9 to TRBJ2-1, with 13 bases fitting TRBD2. Germline V gene data show CDR1 as SEHNR and CDR2 as FQNEAQ (reference sequence). J was trimmed by 8 bases and V by 5 bases; bases with no gene match: 12. CDR3 size: 17 residues. The CDR3 coding sequence is TGTGCCAGCAGCAATCGACTAGCGGGAGGCGGAATTGATGAGCAGTTCTTC. Protein sequence: CASSNRLAGGGIDEQFF.

This clonotype was picked up many times. The chain employs TRBV20-1 and TRBJ2-7; 9 positions agree with TRBD1. V shed 3 bases, J shed 0 bases, and the junction held 6 bases outside the gene matches. The CDR3 length is 15 residues. The V gene's germline CDR1 is DFQATT and CDR2 SNEGSKA (reference sequence). CDR3 bases: TGCAGTGCTAGGAAAGTGACAGGGGGCTCCTACGAGCAGTACTTC. Its translation: CSARKVTGGSYEQYF.

The rearrangement links TRBV5-1 to TRBJ2-7; D is unclear. Trimming stripped 2 bases from V and 1 base from J, with 19 bases between. CDR3 length: 17 amino acids. Germline-derived CDR1 and CDR2 are SGHRS and YFSETQ. The CDR3 loop is CASSLGSLRTASYEQYF. The CDR3 DNA sequence: TGCGCCAGCAGCTTAGGGTCGCTTCGTACAGCATCCTACGAGCAGTACTTC.

The chain combines TRBV18 with TRBJ2-5; 7 bases fit TRBD2. V dropped 3 bases and J dropped 5; count of bases not matched to a gene: 6. Germline CDR1 and CDR2: KGHSH and LQKENI. The CDR3 extends over 14 amino acids. The CDR3 nucleotides are TGTGCCAGCTCACCTTCGGGAGGATGGGAGACCCAGTACTTC. Its protein product is CASSPSGGWETQYF.

This clonotype was recorded a few times. The rearrangement uses TRBV7-9 and TRBJ2-6; TRBD1 matches 7 bases. V gave up 6 bases and J gave up 2 bases; unmatched junction bases: 4. The CDR3 runs 15 residues. Germline V gene data show CDR1 as SEHNR and CDR2 as FQNEAQ (reference sequence). In DNA form, the CDR3 reads TGTGCCAGCAGAAGAGGGGGCACTGGGGCCAACGTCCTGACTTTC. It is translated as CASRRGGTGANVLTF.

This clonotype was recorded at least ten times. This sequence joins TRBV29-1 and TRBJ1-5, with D possibly TRBD1 on 6 matching bases. This CDR3 comprises 14 residues. The V gene's germline CDR1 is SQVTM and CDR2 ANQGSEA. Trimming took off 6 bases at V and 0 bases at J, with 12 bases between the two ends. The CDR3 DNA follows: TGCAGCGTGCGGGGGCATAATAGCAATCAGCCCCAGCATTTT. Translation gives CSVRGHNSNQPQHF.

This clonotype was picked up a small number of times. V and J are TRBV12-3 or TRBV12-4 and TRBJ2-7, with D maybe TRBD1 (5 bases). The CDR3 is 11 amino acids. Trimming left V 4 bases short and J 10 bases short, with 11 bases between. The CDR3 region is CASSSRQIQYF. The DNA for the CDR3 is TGTGCCAGCAGTTCTAGACAGATCCAGTACTTC.